A single sample is the source of the 27 T cell receptor beta chains below, sequenced in a study of T cells in Graves' hyperthyroidism and ophthalmopathy. The CDR3 regions of TCR beta were amplified from RNA transcripts. A set of HTBI primers served as the primers for a first-round RT-PCR of the TCR CDR3. TCRdb re-called the multiplex PCR reads through MiXCR, storing one row per CDR3 protein. The sample lists about 640,000 distinct CDR3 sequences; more than 20% were seen once. What was sequenced was blood. Receptors were obtained from a man aged 30 to 45 with Graves' ophthalmopathy.

This clonotype was observed a few times. The chain couples TRBV27 to TRBJ1-5; unclear D gene. CDR1 MNHEY and CDR2 SMNVEV come from the germline V gene (reference sequence). Trimming took off 3 bases at V and 2 bases at J, with 8 bases between the two ends. The CDR3 runs 14 residues. The CDR3 DNA reads as TGTGCCAGCAGTTTGTTCCGGGGCAATCAGCCCCAGCATTTT. It codes for CASSLFRGNQPQHF.

The J gene is TRBJ2-2, the V gene TRBV9; 12 bases are a match to TRBD2. Germline V gene sequence: CDR1 SGDLS, CDR2 YYNGEE. The CDR3 sequence is 16 residues long. Losses at the gene ends were 2 bases for V and 9 bases for J; bases not matched to a gene: 8. In DNA form, the CDR3 reads TGTGCCAGCAGCGTCGGACTAGCGGGACCCCACCGGGAGCTGTTTTTT. Translating it yields CASSVGLAGPHRELFF.

The rearrangement links TRBV29-1 to TRBJ2-7; the D gene is possibly TRBD1 (6 bases). The CDR3 has 14 residues. The germline V gene has CDR1 SQVTM and CDR2 ANQGSEA. V was trimmed by 7 bases and J by 3 bases, leaving 19 bases between them. This CDR3 reads CSAPWDISDYEQYF. The CDR3 DNA is TGCAGCGCCCCGTGGGACATTAGTGACTACGAGCAGTACTTC.

Only a few counts were recorded for this clonotype. V is TRBV12-3 or TRBV12-4 and J is TRBJ2-6; D may match TRBD1 or TRBD2 (5 bases each). The CDR3 runs to 15 residues. Trimming took off 6 bases at V and 4 bases at J, with 13 bases between the two ends. CDR3 DNA sequence: TGTGCCAGCAGCCCGGACGGGACCGGGGCCAACGTCCTGACTTTC. It is translated as CASSPDGTGANVLTF.

With regard to this clonotype: One base away lies a much larger clone, so this may be a sequencing read error. V gene TRBV4-2 combines with J gene TRBJ2-7; tentatively, D is TRBD2 (5 bases). Germline lookup yields CDR1 LGHNA and CDR2 YNFKEQ. Trimming shortened V by 1 base and J by 1 base, and 11 bases separated the two germline ends. This CDR3 region has 15 residues. This CDR3 is CASSQGHGESYEQYF. CDR3 coding DNA: TGTGCCAGCAGCCAAGGGCACGGGGAGTCCTACGAGCAGTACTTC.

This clonotype was detected many times. This rearrangement joins TRBV28 to TRBJ1-5, with 9 bases matching TRBD1. This CDR3 has 15 amino acids. Germline CDR1 and CDR2: MDHEN and SYDVKM. V dropped 6 bases and J dropped 3; count of bases not matched to a gene: 6. This CDR3 is CASRTGTGSNQPQHF. As DNA, the CDR3 is TGTGCCAGCAGGACCGGGACAGGGTCCAATCAGCCCCAGCATTTT.

This clonotype was counted many times. The CDR3 sequence is CASSPTGALTGELFF. The CDR3 DNA is TGTGCCAGCAGTCCTACAGGGGCGCTTACCGGGGAGCTGTTTTTT. The chain employs TRBV28 and TRBJ2-2; TRBD1 agrees at 7 bases. The CDR3 is 15 amino acids. The germline gives CDR1 MDHEN, CDR2 SYDVKM. Trimming at V came to 5 bases and at J to 5 bases, leaving 8 bases not matched to a gene.

The chain combines TRBV5-5 with TRBJ2-5, with 9 bases aligning to TRBD1. V lost 4 bases to trimming and J lost 5 bases; unmatched junction nucleotides: 15. Germline CDR1 SGHKS, CDR2 YYEKEE (reference sequence). The CDR3 is 17 residues long. CDR3 nucleotides: TGTGCCAGCAGCCGACAAGGACAGGGGAGTTCATTTGAGACCCAGTACTTC. Protein: CASSRQGQGSSFETQYF.

The chain's CDR3 is CASGSSGRAGGREQFF. The CDR3 region has the DNA TGTGCCAGCGGATCTAGCGGGAGGGCCGGGGGACGGGAGCAGTTCTTC. The rearrangement uses TRBV6-1 and TRBJ2-1, with 12 bases fitting TRBD2. Germline CDR1 is MNHNS and CDR2 is SASEGT. This CDR3 is built from 16 residues. J lost 10 bases, V lost 8 bases, and 15 bases had no gene match.

In its sample, this clonotype was seen a few times. V usage is TRBV9 and J usage is TRBJ2-2; no definite D call. The CDR3 has 15 amino acids. Trimming removed 0 bases at V and 3 bases at J, with 9 bases between. CDR1 and CDR2 from the germline V gene are SGDLS and YYNGEE. The CDR3 is CASSVAPRDTGELFF. The CDR3 nucleotides read TGTGCCAGCAGCGTAGCCCCCCGGGACACCGGGGAGCTGTTTTTT.

J is TRBJ2-3 and V is TRBV6-2 or TRBV6-3; D not resolved. The germline V gene encodes CDR1 MNHEY and CDR2 SVGEGT. Deletions cut 7 bases from V and 1 base from J, with 9 bases between. This CDR3 contains 13 residues. CDR3: CASTPHGTDTQYF. CDR3 nucleotides: TGTGCCAGCACCCCCCACGGCACAGATACGCAGTATTTT.

The rearrangement uses TRBV9 and TRBJ2-7; 9 bases match TRBD2. This CDR3 is built from 15 residues. CDR1 and CDR2 from the germline V gene are SGDLS and YYNGEE. With V trimmed by 2 bases and J by 0 bases, 3 bases remained unmatched. The CDR3 region is CASSVGTSPSYEQYF. The DNA of the CDR3 is TGTGCCAGCAGCGTCGGGACTAGCCCCTCCTACGAGCAGTACTTC.

V usage is TRBV29-1 and J usage is TRBJ2-7; D ambiguous. The CDR3 contains 13 residues. Germline CDR1 reads SQVTM; CDR2 reads ANQGSEA. V was shortened by 5 bases and J by 3 bases, with 14 bases between the two germline ends. In DNA, the CDR3 is TGCAGCGTTTTCTGGTCAAATAGCTACGAGCAGTACTTC. Translation: CSVFWSNSYEQYF.

The V and J genes are TRBV20-1 and TRBJ2-3; 10 bases fit TRBD2. Per the germline V gene, CDR1 is DFQATT and CDR2 is SNEGSKA (reference sequence). V gave up 6 bases and J gave up 7 bases; unmatched junction bases: 7. This CDR3 comprises 13 residues. Written as DNA, the CDR3 is TGCAGTGCCGGACTAGCGGACTCTAATACGCAGTATTTT. Translating gives CSAGLADSNTQYF.

The chain's CDR3 is CASSRSPTGQQETQYF. Here the CDR3 DNA reads TGCGCCAGCAGCCGGAGCCCAACAGGACAGCAAGAGACCCAGTACTTC. This rearrangement joins TRBV4-1 to TRBJ2-5, with D possibly being TRBD1 (6 bases). The germline gives CDR1 MGHRA, CDR2 YSYEKL. V was clipped by 4 bases and J by 2 bases, with 17 bases between them. CDR3 length: 16 residues.

This clonotype was recorded many times. The chain recombines TRBV20-1 with TRBJ2-5; a weak D match, TRBD1 (6 bases). Looked up from germline, CDR1 is DFQATT and CDR2 is SNEGSKA (reference sequence). Trimming took 5 bases from V and 2 from J, leaving 9 bases between them. This CDR3 has 12 amino acids. The CDR3 loop reads CSAQQGQETQYF. Written as DNA, the CDR3 is TGCAGTGCTCAGCAGGGGCAAGAGACCCAGTACTTC.

In this sample, this clonotype turned up a few times. The CDR3 reads CASSTPGQGNNEQFF. The CDR3 DNA is TGCGCCAGCAGCACCCCGGGACAGGGAAACAATGAGCAGTTCTTC. The rearrangement links TRBV4-1 to TRBJ2-1; 9 nucleotides agree with TRBD1. The CDR3 is 15 amino acids. Trimming at V came to 5 bases and at J to 5 bases, leaving 7 bases not matched to a gene. CDR1 and CDR2 (germline): MGHRA, YSYEKL.

The genes are TRBV10-3 and TRBJ2-3; D ambiguous. V was clipped by 6 bases and J by 2 bases, with 3 bases between them. The V gene's germline CDR1 is ENHRY and CDR2 SYGVKD. This CDR3 is 11 amino acids long. CDR3 in amino acids: CAIRDTDTQYF. CDR3 nucleotides: TGTGCCATCAGGGACACAGATACGCAGTATTTT.

This clonotype appeared many times. The genes are TRBV11-2 and TRBJ2-3, with a weak D call TRBD1 (5 bases). Germline loops: CDR1 SGHAT, CDR2 FQNNGV. Trimming took 4 bases from V and 0 from J, leaving 8 bases between them. This CDR3 comprises 14 residues. DNA for the CDR3: TGTGCCAGCAGCTCCCACAGGAGCACAGATACGCAGTATTTT. Its protein is CASSSHRSTDTQYF.

The chain combines TRBV7-9 with TRBJ2-1; no clear D gene. V gave up 5 bases and J gave up 8 bases, with 16 bases separating them. Germline loops: CDR1 SEHNR, CDR2 FQNEAQ (reference sequence). The CDR3 runs 14 residues. CDR3 sequence reads: CASSPEVAVDEQFF. Here the CDR3 DNA reads TGTGCCAGCAGCCCTGAGGTAGCTGTCGATGAGCAGTTCTTC.

There are many counts of this clonotype. This rearrangement joins TRBV12-3 or TRBV12-4 to TRBJ2-7; a possible D gene is TRBD1 (6 bases). The CDR3 spans 16 residues. The V end was cut by 5 bases, the J end by 1 base, with 18 bases between. CDR3 sequence reads: CASSARQETGSYEQYF. DNA for the CDR3: TGTGCCAGCAGTGCCAGACAGGAAACAGGATCCTACGAGCAGTACTTC.

The chain uses TRBV5-5 and TRBJ2-3, with a tentative D call TRBD1 (6 bases). Between the trimmed V and J ends, which lost 4 bases and 3 bases, there was a span of 21 bases. This CDR3 is built from 17 residues. CDR1 and CDR2 from the germline V gene are SGHKS and YYEKEE (reference sequence). Here the CDR3 reads CASSAGGVNRATDTQYF. CDR3 sequence (DNA): TGTGCCAGCAGCGCGGGCGGCGTGAACAGGGCGACAGATACGCAGTATTTT.

Worth noting for this clonotype: A read error may be the cause here, since a much bigger clone is one base away. The V and J genes are TRBV2 and TRBJ2-3; tentative D call: TRBD2 (6 bases). CDR3 length: 14 amino acids. V was shortened by 5 bases and J by 4 bases, with 13 bases between the two germline ends. Germline CDR1 and CDR2: SNHLY and FYNNEI. CDR3 bases: TGTGCCAGCAGTATAGCGGCTAGCGCAGATACGCAGTATTTT. It yields the protein CASSIAASADTQYF.

Ten or more counts support this clonotype. The chain carries TRBV6-1 and TRBJ2-3; TRBD2 matches 7 bases. CDR1 is MNHNS and CDR2 is SASEGT in the germline V gene. CDR3 length: 18 amino acids. The ends lost 3 bases at V and 0 bases at J; junction bases unmatched: 12. The CDR3 sequence is CASSELRGGPASTDTQYF. The CDR3 coding sequence is TGTGCCAGCAGTGAGCTTCGGGGAGGGCCTGCCAGCACAGATACGCAGTATTTT.

At least ten counts were recorded for this clonotype. The V gene is TRBV27, the J gene TRBJ2-7, with D perhaps assigned TRBD1 or TRBD2 (5 bases each). The CDR3 extends over 14 amino acids. In germline, CDR1 is MNHEY, CDR2 SMNVEV (reference sequence). V was clipped by 6 bases and J by 7 bases, with 19 bases between them. In DNA, the CDR3 is TGTGCCAGCAGCGTCAGGGAGACGGTGGGGGAGCAGTACTTC. It encodes CASSVRETVGEQYF.

There are a few counts of this clonotype. The chain links TRBV28 to TRBJ2-3; 7 bases map to TRBD2. In germline, CDR1 is MDHEN, CDR2 SYDVKM. The V and J ends lost 11 bases and 2 bases, in that order; junction bases with no gene match: 7. The length of the CDR3 is 13 residues. The chain's CDR3 is CASTGGYTDTQYF. CDR3 DNA: TGTGCCTCAACGGGGGGATACACAGATACGCAGTATTTT.

The DNA for the CDR3 is TGCAGTGCTAGAGTGGGAGAAACTGAGCAGTTCTTC. This gives the protein CSARVGETEQFF. This chain joins TRBV20-1 and TRBJ2-1; possible D gene TRBD2, 5 bases. Germline CDR1 DFQATT, CDR2 SNEGSKA (reference sequence). The CDR3 has 12 amino acids. The ends were cut back, 1 base at V and 9 bases at J, with 10 bases in the middle.